The 30 T cell receptor beta chains below come from one sample, sequenced in a study of tumor T cells in aggressive B-cell lymphoma. The method was immunoSEQ multiplex PCR; TCRdb's version includes in-frame clones alone and lacks a portion of them. The table has approximately 12,000 clones, roughly 90% seen once. Sequencing was done on a sample of tumor tissue. The receptors originated from an adult with diffuse large B cell lymphoma.

The V gene is TRBV7-2, the J gene TRBJ2-2, with D perhaps TRBD2 (5 bases). V shed 5 bases and J shed 2 bases, with 6 bases lying between them. The CDR3 has 13 amino acids. In germline, CDR1 is SGHTA, CDR2 FQGNSA. The DNA of the CDR3 is TGTGCCAGCAGCCGGACTAACACCGGGGAGCTGTTTTTT. It yields the protein CASSRTNTGELFF.

CDR3 coding DNA: TGTGCCAGCAGCTCCTCCACGGGGCGGGAGTTGTACGAGCAGTACTTC. It is translated as CASSSSTGRELYEQYF. The J gene is TRBJ2-7, the V gene TRBV7-9; 7 bases match TRBD2. Germline V gives CDR1 SEHNR, CDR2 FQNEAQ (reference sequence). The CDR3 runs to 16 residues. Losses at the gene ends were 4 bases for V and 4 bases for J; bases not matched to a gene: 13.

The rearrangement joins TRBV13 to TRBJ2-3; 8 nucleotides agree with TRBD2. The trim removed 3 bases at V and 0 bases at J, leaving 5 bases unmatched. CDR1 PRHDT and CDR2 FYEKMQ come from the germline V gene (reference sequence). The CDR3 runs to 16 residues. CDR3 sequence: CASSFWTSLSTDTQYF. For the CDR3, the DNA is TGTGCCAGCAGCTTTTGGACTAGCTTAAGCACAGATACGCAGTATTTT. The entire variable domain, with the rest obtained from reference TRBV13 and TRBJ2-3, is as follows: AAGVIQSPRHLIKEKRETATLKCYPIPRHDTVYWYQQGPGQDPQFLISFYEKMQSDKGSIPDRFSAQQFSDYHSELNMSSLELGDSALYFCASSFWTSLSTDTQYFGPGTRLTVL.

This clone has only a few counts. CDR3: CASTVTGSSYNEQFF. In DNA, the CDR3 is TGCGCCAGCACCGTGACTGGGAGCTCCTACAATGAGCAGTTCTTC. This chain connects TRBV5-1 to TRBJ2-1, with D possibly being TRBD2 (5 bases). The CDR3 runs 15 residues. Trimming removed 6 bases at V and 0 bases at J, with 13 bases between. CDR1 is SGHRS and CDR2 is YFSETQ in the germline V gene.

V and J are TRBV5-1 and TRBJ1-2; D unclear. The germline gives CDR1 SGHRS, CDR2 YFSETQ. CDR3 length: 13 residues. V lost 0 bases and J 3 bases, leaving 6 bases between the germline ends. Written as DNA, the CDR3 is TGCGCCAGCAGCTTGGAACTGTACTATGGCTACACCTTC. Its protein is CASSLELYYGYTF.

V is TRBV4-1 and J is TRBJ2-2, with 11 bases fitting TRBD1. There are 15 residues in the CDR3. CDR1 and CDR2 from the germline V gene are MGHRA and YSYEKL. V lost 6 bases to trimming and J lost 4 bases; unmatched junction nucleotides: 4. CDR3 residues: CASSQGTGGTGELFF. CDR3 bases: TGCGCCAGCAGTCAGGGGACAGGGGGCACCGGGGAGCTGTTTTTT.

The CDR3 here is CASSPPGRGELETQYF. The DNA of the CDR3 is TGCGCCAGCAGCCCCCCGGGGAGGGGAGAGTTAGAGACCCAGTACTTC. J is TRBJ2-5 and V is TRBV4-1; 7 bases align to TRBD2. The V and J ends lost 4 bases and 4 bases, in that order; junction bases with no gene match: 12. The CDR3 contains 16 residues. The germline gives CDR1 MGHRA, CDR2 YSYEKL.

The chain links TRBV29-1 to TRBJ1-1; maybe TRBD1 (6 bases). CDR1 is SQVTM and CDR2 is ANQGSEA in the germline V gene. V dropped 5 bases and J dropped 3 bases, with 10 bases sitting between them. There are 12 residues in the CDR3. In DNA form, the CDR3 reads TGCAGCGTTTCAGGGGTCGACACTGAAGCTTTCTTT. As protein: CSVSGVDTEAFF.

The J gene is TRBJ2-1, the V gene TRBV4-1, with TRBD1 matching over 7 bases. The CDR3 totals 16 residues. With V trimmed by 8 bases and J by 3 bases, 13 bases remained unmatched. The germline CDR1 and CDR2 sequences are MGHRA and YSYEKL. For the CDR3, the DNA is TGCGCCAGCCTCCGGACCACAGGGGATTACTACAATGAGCAGTTCTTC. This translates into CASLRTTGDYYNEQFF.

This clone was seen more than once but under ten times. This sequence joins TRBV27 and TRBJ2-5, with 14 bases lining up with TRBD2. Germline V gene sequence: CDR1 MNHEY, CDR2 SMNVEV (reference sequence). Trimming removed 5 bases from V and 7 bases from J; junction bases left unmatched: 9. The CDR3 loop spans 16 amino acids. CDR3 DNA sequence: TGTGCCAGCAGTGTCCGACTAGCGGGAGGGCCTGGGACCCAGTACTTC. Translation: CASSVRLAGGPGTQYF.

The chain combines TRBV18 with TRBJ1-1; 10 bases are shared with TRBD1. This CDR3 contains 15 residues. Germline assignment: CDR1 KGHSH and CDR2 LQKENI. V dropped 4 bases and J dropped 3; count of bases not matched to a gene: 5. The CDR3 sequence is CASSHLGQGYTEAFF. CDR3 bases: TGTGCCAGCTCACACTTGGGACAGGGGTACACTGAAGCTTTCTTT.

The V gene is TRBV5-6, the J gene TRBJ2-7, with 7 bases matching TRBD2. There are 14 residues in the CDR3. With 0 bases clipped from V and 4 bases from J, the junction kept 4 bases outside the gene matches. Germline V gives CDR1 SGHDT, CDR2 YYEEEE. The CDR3 DNA follows: TGTGCCAGCAGCTTGGGTGGGAGGGCTTACGAGCAGTACTTC. Protein: CASSLGGRAYEQYF.

The DNA of the CDR3 is TGTGCCATCAGACAGGGACCCGGGGAGCTGTTTTTT. Translation: CAIRQGPGELFF. The gene calls are TRBV10-3 and TRBJ2-2; D is possibly TRBD1 (6 bases). The V and J ends lost 6 bases and 6 bases respectively, with 8 bases between them. The CDR3 spans 12 residues. The germline V gene has CDR1 ENHRY and CDR2 SYGVKD.

This chain links TRBV7-2 with TRBJ2-3; weak D call: TRBD2 (5 bases). V was shortened by 5 bases and J by 4 bases, with 22 bases between the two germline ends. The CDR3 is made up of 17 amino acids. Germline V gene sequence: CDR1 SGHTA, CDR2 FQGNSA. CDR3 loop: CASSPGRVAIGADTQYF. For the CDR3, the DNA is TGTGCCAGCAGCCCAGGCCGGGTAGCGATCGGAGCAGATACGCAGTATTTT.

The CDR3 protein is CSVEDGNRRHGYTF. DNA of the CDR3: TGCAGCGTTGAAGATGGGAACAGGAGACATGGCTACACCTTC. This chain uses TRBV29-1 with TRBJ1-2, with a possible D match to TRBD1 (5 bases). The germline V gene has CDR1 SQVTM and CDR2 ANQGSEA. The length of the CDR3 is 14 residues. Deletions cut 0 bases from V and 6 bases from J, with 14 bases between.

The chain carries TRBV28 and TRBJ1-5; possible D gene TRBD1, 6 bases. The CDR3 covers 16 residues. Trimming took 6 bases from V and 3 from J, leaving 18 bases between them. CDR1 and CDR2 from the germline V gene are MDHEN and SYDVKM. CDR3 protein: CASSTGSGGINQPQHF. The CDR3 DNA reads TGTGCCAGCAGCACGGGTTCGGGGGGCATCAATCAGCCCCAGCATTTT.

The genes are TRBV11-2 and TRBJ2-7; weak D call: TRBD2 (5 bases). Germline CDR1 reads SGHAT; CDR2 reads FQNNGV. This CDR3 has 14 residues. The ends were cut back, 5 bases at V and 3 bases at J, with 14 bases in the middle. CDR3 sequence reads: CASSPTAGLYEQYF. CDR3 sequence (DNA): TGTGCCAGCAGCCCAACCGCGGGTCTCTACGAGCAGTACTTC. The full variable domain, with the rest looked up from reference TRBV11-2 and TRBJ2-7, is EAGVAQSPRYKIIEKRQSVAFWCNPISGHATLYWYQQILGQGPKLLIQFQNNGVVDDSQLPKDRFSAERLKGVDSTLKIQPAKLEDSAVYLCASSPTAGLYEQYFGPGTRLTVT.

The rearrangement uses TRBV10-3 and TRBJ2-5; TRBD1 is a possible D gene (6 bases). Per the germline V gene, CDR1 is ENHRY and CDR2 is SYGVKD. Trimming cost V 6 bases and J 1 base, with 15 bases left between them. This CDR3 has 15 residues. The CDR3 spells CAISNRQALQETQYF. The CDR3 region has the DNA TGTGCCATCAGCAACAGACAGGCCCTCCAAGAGACCCAGTACTTC.

A single count supports this clone. Compared with germline, one end of the junction differs, possibly owing to a read error. The J gene is TRBJ2-1, the V gene TRBV7-2; TRBD1 is a possible D gene (6 bases). The CDR3 contains 13 residues. CDR1 and CDR2 from the germline V gene are SGHTA and FQGNSA. The CDR3 here is CASSLGQYNEQFF. DNA for the CDR3: TGTGCCAGCAGTTTAGGACAGTACAATGAGCAGTTCTTC.

A few counts support this clone. The chain uses TRBV4-1 and TRBJ1-1; 7 nucleotides align to TRBD1. The trim removed 1 base at V and 1 base at J, leaving 6 bases unmatched. The CDR3 sequence is 16 residues long. CDR1 MGHRA and CDR2 YSYEKL come from the germline V gene. The CDR3 DNA follows: TGCGCCAGCAGCCAAGGAGGGGACAGCTGGAACACTGAAGCTTTCTTT. This gives the protein CASSQGGDSWNTEAFF.

The chain carries TRBV5-5 and TRBJ1-4; 7 bases line up with TRBD1. CDR1 and CDR2 (germline): SGHKS, YYEKEE (reference sequence). V lost 4 bases to trimming and J lost 2 bases; unmatched junction nucleotides: 5. The length of the CDR3 is 15 residues. The CDR3 DNA reads TGTGCCAGCAGCGTACAGGGGCGCACTAATGAAAAACTGTTTTTT. This gives the protein CASSVQGRTNEKLFF.

The genes are TRBV4-1 and TRBJ2-7; 7 bases fit TRBD1. Germline lookup yields CDR1 MGHRA and CDR2 YSYEKL. The CDR3 is made up of 15 amino acids. The trim removed 0 bases at V and 3 bases at J, leaving 5 bases unmatched. In nucleotides, the CDR3 is TGCGCCAGCAGCCAAGACCATAGGACAGGCTACGAGCAGTACTTC. This encodes CASSQDHRTGYEQYF.

This clone was detected once. The chain uses TRBV10-2 and TRBJ1-3; D possibly corresponds to TRBD1 (6 bases). V was trimmed by 4 bases and J by 0 bases, leaving 10 bases between them. The CDR3 is 15 amino acids. Germline CDR1 is WSHSY and CDR2 is SAAADI. The CDR3 protein is CASSGGLNSGNTIYF. The CDR3 DNA reads TGCGCCAGCAGTGGGGGGCTGAACTCTGGAAACACCATATATTTT.

The chain joins TRBV2 to TRBJ2-7, with 8 bases identical to TRBD2. The V and J ends lost 7 bases and 2 bases, in that order; junction bases with no gene match: 4. The CDR3 has 13 amino acids. Germline V gene data show CDR1 as SNHLY and CDR2 as FYNNEI. For the CDR3, the DNA is TGTGCCAGCAAGCGGGAGCCCCCCTACGAGCAGTACTTC. Translation: CASKREPPYEQYF.

V is TRBV7-9 and J is TRBJ2-1, with D possibly matching TRBD2 (5 bases). CDR3 length equals 13 residues. Between the trimmed V and J ends, which lost 2 bases and 7 bases, there was a span of 9 bases. The germline V gene encodes CDR1 SEHNR and CDR2 FQNEAQ (reference sequence). The CDR3 sequence: CASSLSQRNEQFF. CDR3 DNA: TGTGCCAGCAGCTTAAGCCAGCGGAATGAGCAGTTCTTC.

This chain links TRBV18 with TRBJ2-1; no reliable D call. V lost 6 bases to trimming and J lost 14 bases, with 14 bases between them. The germline CDR1 and CDR2 sequences are KGHSH and LQKENI. This CDR3 has 11 residues. In nucleotides, the CDR3 is TGTGCCAGCTCCCTCGACAAGGCCAAGTTCTTC. This codes for CASSLDKAKFF.

This rearrangement joins TRBV6-5 to TRBJ1-6, with D maybe TRBD1 (6 bases). The CDR3 covers 15 residues. The ends were cut back, 2 bases at V and 7 bases at J, with 12 bases in the middle. CDR1 MNHEY and CDR2 SVGAGI come from the germline V gene. The CDR3 sequence: CASSYARTVNSPLHF. The CDR3 nucleotides are TGTGCCAGCAGTTACGCTAGGACAGTCAATTCACCCCTCCACTTT.

The J gene is TRBJ2-3, the V gene TRBV4-3; D not resolved. In germline, CDR1 is LGHNA, CDR2 YSLEER. V was trimmed by 0 bases and J by 2 bases, leaving 9 bases between them. The CDR3 consists of 15 residues. CDR3 sequence reads: CASSQDSQVTDTQYF. The CDR3 region has the DNA TGCGCCAGCAGCCAAGACTCGCAGGTCACAGATACGCAGTATTTT.

J is TRBJ1-5 and V is TRBV28, with a weak D call TRBD1 (6 bases). This CDR3 spans 13 amino acids. Deletions cut 7 bases from V and 5 bases from J, with 12 bases between. Germline CDR1 MDHEN, CDR2 SYDVKM. The CDR3 bases are TGTGCCAGCACCAGCAGGGGCGATCAGCCCCAGCATTTT. Its translation is CASTSRGDQPQHF.

The gene calls are TRBV28 and TRBJ1-5; 8 nucleotides agree with TRBD1. This CDR3 has 14 amino acids. The germline gives CDR1 MDHEN, CDR2 SYDVKM. Trimming removed 7 bases from V and 7 bases from J; junction bases left unmatched: 9. The CDR3 is CASTLDRVPQPQHF. CDR3 nucleotide sequence: TGTGCCAGCACGCTGGACAGGGTTCCCCAGCCCCAGCATTTT.